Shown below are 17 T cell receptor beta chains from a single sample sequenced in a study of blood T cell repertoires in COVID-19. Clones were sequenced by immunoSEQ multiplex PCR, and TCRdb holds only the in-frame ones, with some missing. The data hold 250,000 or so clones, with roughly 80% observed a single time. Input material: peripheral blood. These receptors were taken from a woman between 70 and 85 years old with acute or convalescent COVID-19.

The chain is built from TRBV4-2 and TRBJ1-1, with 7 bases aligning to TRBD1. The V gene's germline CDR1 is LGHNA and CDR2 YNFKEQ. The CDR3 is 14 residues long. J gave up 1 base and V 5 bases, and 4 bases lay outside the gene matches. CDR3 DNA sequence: TGTGCCAGCAGCTCAGGGGGGCGGAACACTGAAGCTTTCTTT. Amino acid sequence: CASSSGGRNTEAFF.

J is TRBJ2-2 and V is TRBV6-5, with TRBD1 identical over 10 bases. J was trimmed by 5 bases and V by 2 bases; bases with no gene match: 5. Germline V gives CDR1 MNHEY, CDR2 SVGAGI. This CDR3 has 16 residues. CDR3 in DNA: TGTGCCAGCAGTTACGTCTGGACAGGGGGAACCGGGGAGCTGTTTTTT. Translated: CASSYVWTGGTGELFF.

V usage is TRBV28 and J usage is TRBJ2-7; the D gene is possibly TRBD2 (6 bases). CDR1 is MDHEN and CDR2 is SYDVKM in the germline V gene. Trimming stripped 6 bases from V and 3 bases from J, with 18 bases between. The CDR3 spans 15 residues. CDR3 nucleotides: TGTGCCAGCAGGAATGGACTATCATCAAACTACGAGCAGTACTTC. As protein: CASRNGLSSNYEQYF.

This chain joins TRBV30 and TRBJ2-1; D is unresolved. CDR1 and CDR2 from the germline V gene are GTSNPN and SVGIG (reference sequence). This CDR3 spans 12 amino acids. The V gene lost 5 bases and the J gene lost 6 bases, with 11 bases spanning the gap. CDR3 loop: CAWAPSSNEQFF. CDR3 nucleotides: TGTGCCTGGGCTCCGTCTAGCAATGAGCAGTTCTTC.

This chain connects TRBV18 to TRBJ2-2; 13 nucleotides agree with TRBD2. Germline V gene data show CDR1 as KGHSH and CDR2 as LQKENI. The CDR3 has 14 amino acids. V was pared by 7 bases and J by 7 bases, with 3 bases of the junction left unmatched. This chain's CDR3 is CASWTSGGFGELFF. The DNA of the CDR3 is TGTGCCAGCTGGACTAGCGGGGGATTCGGGGAGCTGTTTTTT. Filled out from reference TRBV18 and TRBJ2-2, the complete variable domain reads NAGVMQNPRHLVRRRGQEARLRCSPMKGHSHVYWYRQLPEEGLKFMVYLQKENIIDESGMPKERFSAEFPKEGPSILRIQQVVRGDSAAYFCASWTSGGFGELFFGEGSRLTVL.

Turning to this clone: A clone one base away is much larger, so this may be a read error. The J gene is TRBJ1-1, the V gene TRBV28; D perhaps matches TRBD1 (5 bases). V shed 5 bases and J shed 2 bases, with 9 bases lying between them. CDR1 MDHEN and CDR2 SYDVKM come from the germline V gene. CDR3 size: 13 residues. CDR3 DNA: TGTGCCAGCAGTCTCAGGGTAAACACTGAAGCTTTCTTT. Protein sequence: CASSLRVNTEAFF.

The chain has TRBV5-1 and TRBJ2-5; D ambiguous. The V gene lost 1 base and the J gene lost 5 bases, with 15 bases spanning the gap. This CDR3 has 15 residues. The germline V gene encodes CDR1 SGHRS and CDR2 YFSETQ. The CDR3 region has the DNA TGCGCCAGCAGCTTGACGCCCCAGAGCGCGGAGACCCAGTACTTC. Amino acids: CASSLTPQSAETQYF.

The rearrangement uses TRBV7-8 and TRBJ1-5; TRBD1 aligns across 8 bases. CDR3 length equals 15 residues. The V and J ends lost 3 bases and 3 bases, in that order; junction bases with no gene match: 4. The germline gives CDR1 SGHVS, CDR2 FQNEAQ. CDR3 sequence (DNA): TGTGCCAGCAGCTTCGGACAGGGTGACAATCAGCCCCAGCATTTT. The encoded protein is CASSFGQGDNQPQHF.

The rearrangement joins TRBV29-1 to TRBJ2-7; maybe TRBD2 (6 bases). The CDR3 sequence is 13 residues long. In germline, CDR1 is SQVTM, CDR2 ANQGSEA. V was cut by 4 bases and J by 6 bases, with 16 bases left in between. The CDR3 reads CSVGPMGGFEQYF. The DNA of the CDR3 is TGCAGCGTTGGTCCCATGGGGGGATTCGAGCAGTACTTC.

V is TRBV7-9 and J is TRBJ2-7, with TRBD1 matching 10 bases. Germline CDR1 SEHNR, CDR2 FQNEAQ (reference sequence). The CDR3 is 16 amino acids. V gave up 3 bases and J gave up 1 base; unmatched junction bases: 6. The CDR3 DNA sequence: TGTGCCAGCAGCTTTTCCGGGACAGGGGTATCCTACGAGCAGTACTTC. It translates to CASSFSGTGVSYEQYF. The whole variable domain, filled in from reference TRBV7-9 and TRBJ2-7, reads DTGVSQNPRHKITKRGQNVTFRCDPISEHNRLYWYRQTLGQGPEFLTYFQNEAQLEKSRLLSDRFSAERPKGSFSTLEIQRTEQGDSAMYLCASSFSGTGVSYEQYFGPGTRLTVT.

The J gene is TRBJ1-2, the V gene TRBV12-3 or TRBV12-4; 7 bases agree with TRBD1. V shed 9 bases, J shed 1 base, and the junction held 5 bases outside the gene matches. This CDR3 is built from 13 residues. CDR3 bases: TGTGCCAGTCGGGACAGAGATAACTATGGCTACACCTTC. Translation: CASRDRDNYGYTF.

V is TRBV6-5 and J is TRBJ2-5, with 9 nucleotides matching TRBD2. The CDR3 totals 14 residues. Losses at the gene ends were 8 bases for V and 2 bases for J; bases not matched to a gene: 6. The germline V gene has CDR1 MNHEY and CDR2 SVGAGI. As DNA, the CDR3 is TGTGCCAGCCTTAGCGGGGGCCTACAAGAGACCCAGTACTTC. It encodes CASLSGGLQETQYF.

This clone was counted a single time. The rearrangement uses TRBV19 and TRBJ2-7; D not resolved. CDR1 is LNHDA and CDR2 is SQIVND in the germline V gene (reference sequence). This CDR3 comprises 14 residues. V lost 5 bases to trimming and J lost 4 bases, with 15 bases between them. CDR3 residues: CASSGLLQDYEQYF. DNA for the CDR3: TGTGCCAGTAGTGGCCTACTCCAGGATTACGAGCAGTACTTC.

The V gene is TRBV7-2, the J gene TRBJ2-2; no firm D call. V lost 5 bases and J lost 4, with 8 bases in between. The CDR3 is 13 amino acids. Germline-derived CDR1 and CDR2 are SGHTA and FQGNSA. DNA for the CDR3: TGTGCCAGCAGCCGTCCCTCCACCGGGGAGCTGTTTTTT. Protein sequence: CASSRPSTGELFF.

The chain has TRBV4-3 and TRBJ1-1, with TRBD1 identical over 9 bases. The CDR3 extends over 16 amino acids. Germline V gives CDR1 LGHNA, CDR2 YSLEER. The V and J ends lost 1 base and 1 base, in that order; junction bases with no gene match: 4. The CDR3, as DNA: TGCGCCAGCAGCCAAGGAGAGACAGGGGGGAACACTGAAGCTTTCTTT. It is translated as CASSQGETGGNTEAFF.

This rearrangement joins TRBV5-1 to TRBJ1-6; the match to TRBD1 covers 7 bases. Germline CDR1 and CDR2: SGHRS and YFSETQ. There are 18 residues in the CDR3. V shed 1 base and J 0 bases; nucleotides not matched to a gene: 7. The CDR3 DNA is TGCGCCAGCAGCTTGTTGATGGGACAGAGCTCCTATAATTCACCCCTCCACTTT. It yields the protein CASSLLMGQSSYNSPLHF.

In DNA, the CDR3 is TGTGCCAGCAGTGGAGCCCGAGGTAGCCACGAGCAGTACTTC. Translated, it gives CASSGARGSHEQYF. The chain joins TRBV2 to TRBJ2-7; D ambiguous. Germline V gives CDR1 SNHLY, CDR2 FYNNEI. This CDR3 contains 14 residues. The V and J ends lost 4 bases and 5 bases respectively, with 15 bases between them.